Here is one T cell receptor (beta chain) with its context. This specimen comes from a study of cytomegalovirus exposure and HLA in healthy donors. Both 60 Vbeta primers and 13 Jbeta primers went into the PCR. TCRdb keeps only in-frame clones here, not all; method: immunoSEQ multiplex PCR. This sample contains over 100,000 clones. Though nominally healthy at sampling, donors likely had unrecorded immune exposures. The receptor's source is a man aged 35 to 55 in good health and CMV-seropositive. Material for sequencing was PBMCs.

CDR3 DNA: TGTGCCAGTAGTATAGGACTAGCGGGAGGAGTATCCGAGCAGTACTTC. Protein product: CASSIGLAGGVSEQYF. This chain connects TRBV19 to TRBJ2-7; 13 positions agree with TRBD2. The junction had 6 bases not matched to a gene; V was cut back by 1 base and J by 6 bases. The germline V gene has CDR1 LNHDA and CDR2 SQIVND (reference sequence). The CDR3 runs to 16 residues. Combining the CDR3 with reference TRBV19 and TRBJ2-7 gives the whole variable domain DGGITQSPKYLFRKEGQNVTLSCEQNLNHDAMYWYRQDPGQGLRLIYYSQIVNDFQKGDIAEGYSVSREKKESFPLTVTSAQKNPTAFYLCASSIGLAGGVSEQYFGPGTRLTVT.